The 29 T cell receptor beta chains given below trace back to one sample, sequenced in a study of T cell responses to AZD1222 COVID-19 vaccine. Assay: immunoSEQ multiplex PCR; the TCRdb copy retains only in-frame clones and omits some. The data hold more than 95,000 clones, with 90% observed a single time. Sequencing used peripheral blood, obtained on day 0 of AZD1222 vaccination. All receptors come from an adult in good health.

The rearrangement uses TRBV7-6 and TRBJ2-7; 7 bases line up with TRBD2. Germline assignment: CDR1 SGHVS and CDR2 FNYEAQ. The junction had 5 bases not matched to a gene; V was cut back by 1 base and J by 2 bases. The CDR3 loop spans 15 amino acids. CDR3 nucleotide sequence: TGTGCCAGCAGCTTAGAGGTAGCGGGCACCTACGAGCAGTACTTC. Its translation: CASSLEVAGTYEQYF.

DNA of the CDR3: TGTGCCAGCAGCACACAGGGGGCGCCCCGGGGCTACACCTTC. Protein: CASSTQGAPRGYTF. This sequence joins TRBV11-2 and TRBJ1-2, with 9 bases fitting TRBD1. The ends lost 5 bases at V and 8 bases at J; junction bases unmatched: 9. The CDR3 extends over 14 amino acids. Germline CDR1 reads SGHAT; CDR2 reads FQNNGV.

The CDR3 sequence is CASSLDPAGSSYNSPLHF. The CDR3 nucleotides read TGTGCCAGCAGCTTGGACCCTGCTGGAAGCTCCTATAATTCACCCCTCCACTTT. This chain uses TRBV5-8 with TRBJ1-6; D is uncertain. The CDR3 totals 18 residues. Trimming took off 0 bases at V and 0 bases at J, with 13 bases between the two ends. The germline gives CDR1 SGHTS, CDR2 YDEGEE.

The chain carries TRBV18 and TRBJ1-3; D might be TRBD1 (5 bases). Trimming shortened V by 1 base and J by 0 bases, and 10 bases separated the two germline ends. The CDR3 runs 16 residues. Germline CDR1 KGHSH, CDR2 LQKENI. CDR3 protein: CASSPQGRGSGNTIYF. CDR3 coding DNA: TGTGCCAGCTCACCACAGGGACGGGGCTCTGGAAACACCATATATTTT.

The rearrangement uses TRBV4-3 and TRBJ1-2; D perhaps matches TRBD1 (5 bases). The CDR3 spans 14 residues. Per germline, CDR1 LGHNA and CDR2 YSLEER. The V gene lost 5 bases and the J gene lost 7 bases, with 17 bases spanning the gap. The CDR3 reads CASSEGLGTFGYTF. The DNA for the CDR3 is TGCGCCAGCAGCGAGGGGCTAGGGACCTTTGGCTACACCTTC.

The V and J genes are TRBV2 and TRBJ2-3; 7 positions match TRBD2. The CDR3 is made up of 10 amino acids. With 8 bases clipped from V and 8 bases from J, the junction kept 1 base outside the gene matches. CDR1 and CDR2 (germline): SNHLY, FYNNEI. This CDR3 is CASGGGTQYF. The CDR3 region has the DNA TGTGCCAGCGGGGGGGGTACGCAGTATTTT.

The chain combines TRBV11-3 with TRBJ2-5; unclear D gene. Per germline, CDR1 SGHNT and CDR2 YENEEA. This CDR3 spans 12 amino acids. Trimming pared 5 bases from V and 5 bases from J, leaving 9 bases between. The CDR3 is CASSKSGETQYF. The CDR3 bases are TGTGCCAGCAGCAAGAGTGGGGAGACCCAGTACTTC.

V and J are TRBV5-1 and TRBJ2-2; TRBD2 agrees at 8 bases. Germline V CDR1 and CDR2: SGHRS, YFSETQ. V lost 2 bases to trimming and J lost 8 bases; unmatched junction nucleotides: 5. This CDR3 has 14 residues. CDR3 in DNA: TGCGCCAGCAGCTTAATAGCGGGAACGGGGGAGCTGTTTTTT. Protein: CASSLIAGTGELFF.

The rearrangement links TRBV4-3 to TRBJ2-2; TRBD2 matches at 11 bases. Per germline, CDR1 LGHNA and CDR2 YSLEER. Unmatched junction bases numbered 4, after V lost 4 bases and J lost 0 bases. The CDR3 sequence is 17 residues long. The CDR3, as DNA: TGCGCCAGCAGCCGGGGACTAGCGGCAGCGAACACCGGGGAGCTGTTTTTT. The encoded protein is CASSRGLAAANTGELFF.

The chain recombines TRBV19 with TRBJ1-5; no clear D. Trimming took off 6 bases at V and 5 bases at J, with 14 bases between the two ends. In germline, CDR1 is LNHDA, CDR2 SQIVND (reference sequence). The CDR3 runs to 14 residues. Here the CDR3 reads CASRPGSTDQPQHF. CDR3 sequence (DNA): TGTGCCAGTAGACCAGGCAGTACCGATCAGCCCCAGCATTTT.

The rearrangement links TRBV5-6 to TRBJ1-4, with no clear D. Between the trimmed V and J ends, which lost 0 bases and 4 bases, there was a span of 10 bases. The germline CDR1 and CDR2 sequences are SGHDT and YYEEEE. CDR3 length: 15 residues. The CDR3 reads CASSLGSPINEKLFF. The CDR3 bases are TGTGCCAGCAGCTTGGGAAGTCCGATTAATGAAAAACTGTTTTTT.

This clone appeared once. The V gene is TRBV6-1, the J gene TRBJ1-5; 8 bases are a match to TRBD1. Germline CDR1 MNHNS, CDR2 SASEGT. The CDR3 runs 14 residues. J gave up 6 bases and V 2 bases, and 3 bases lay outside the gene matches. The CDR3 spells CASSETQGAQPQHF. In DNA form, the CDR3 reads TGTGCCAGCAGTGAAACGCAGGGGGCTCAGCCCCAGCATTTT.

This clone occurred once. The chain employs TRBV15 and TRBJ1-2; D ambiguous. The germline V gene has CDR1 LNHNV and CDR2 YYDKDF (reference sequence). Trimming stripped 0 bases from V and 2 bases from J, with 7 bases between. This CDR3 contains 14 residues. The CDR3 here is CATSRETTNYGYTF. The CDR3, as DNA: TGTGCCACCAGCAGAGAGACAACGAACTATGGCTACACCTTC.

The DNA of the CDR3 is TGCGCCAGCAGCTTGGACGAAAGCTCCTACAATGAGCAGTTCTTC. Translating it yields CASSLDESSYNEQFF. The chain recombines TRBV5-1 with TRBJ2-1; D is unclear. The CDR3 has 15 residues. V was cut by 0 bases and J by 0 bases, with 7 bases left in between. Germline lookup yields CDR1 SGHRS and CDR2 YFSETQ.

The chain has TRBV7-9 and TRBJ1-4; TRBD1 matches at 8 bases. The trim removed 2 bases at V and 8 bases at J, leaving 7 bases unmatched. CDR3 length: 15 residues. Germline V lookup: CDR1 SEHNR, CDR2 FQNEAQ (reference sequence). In nucleotides, the CDR3 is TGTGCCAGCAGCTTATCAGGACAGGGTCGAGAAAAACTGTTTTTT. Its protein product is CASSLSGQGREKLFF.

Points on this clone: Other DNA sequences in the same sample also yield this CDR3. This chain uses TRBV12-3 or TRBV12-4 with TRBJ2-1; no clear D gene. This CDR3 contains 11 residues. V lost 1 base, J lost 8 bases, and 3 bases lay in between. CDR3 protein: CASSLGDEQFF. For the CDR3, the DNA is TGTGCCAGCAGTTTAGGGGATGAGCAGTTCTTC.

The V gene is TRBV2, the J gene TRBJ2-1; 10 nucleotides agree with TRBD2. CDR1 is SNHLY and CDR2 is FYNNEI in the germline V gene. The CDR3 has 13 amino acids. V lost 4 bases to trimming and J lost 15 bases; unmatched junction nucleotides: 9. The CDR3 DNA reads as TGTGCCAGCAGTGGTCCCCTAGCGGGAGTTCGGTTCTTC. It yields the protein CASSGPLAGVRFF. Combining the CDR3 with reference TRBV2 and TRBJ2-1 gives the whole variable domain EPEVTQTPSHQVTQMGQEVILRCVPISNHLYFYWYRQILGQKVEFLVSFYNNEISEKSEIFDDQFSVERPDGSNFTLKIRSTKLEDSAMYFCASSGPLAGVRFFGPGTRLTVL.

The chain links TRBV9 to TRBJ1-6, with TRBD1 matching over 7 bases. The V segment lost 3 bases and the J segment 4 bases; nucleotides outside the gene matches: 7. The CDR3 spans 16 residues. The germline gives CDR1 SGDLS, CDR2 YYNGEE. The CDR3 loop reads CASSGRDSRYNSPLHF. Here the CDR3 DNA reads TGTGCCAGCAGCGGCCGGGACAGCCGTTATAATTCACCCCTCCACTTT.

The V gene is TRBV19, the J gene TRBJ2-6; no reliable D call. The CDR3 has 14 amino acids. Germline V lookup: CDR1 LNHDA, CDR2 SQIVND (reference sequence). Trimming cost V 7 bases and J 0 bases, with 7 bases left between them. The CDR3 bases are TGTGCCAGTACCTTTACCTCTGGGGCCAACGTCCTGACTTTC. Amino acid sequence: CASTFTSGANVLTF.

The chain uses TRBV5-1 and TRBJ2-1, with a tentative D call TRBD1 (6 bases). Germline CDR1 reads SGHRS; CDR2 reads YFSETQ. The CDR3 extends over 14 amino acids. The germline V and J ends were trimmed by 5 bases and 7 bases, with 16 bases remaining between them. CDR3 amino acids: CASSRGSPTNEQFF. CDR3 in DNA: TGCGCCAGCAGTAGGGGGTCCCCCACAAATGAGCAGTTCTTC.

The J gene is TRBJ2-7, the V gene TRBV5-1; tentatively, D is TRBD1 (6 bases). CDR1 and CDR2 from the germline V gene are SGHRS and YFSETQ. V lost 6 bases, J lost 4 bases, and 8 bases lay in between. The CDR3 has 11 amino acids. The CDR3 protein is CASTGEYEQYF. The DNA of the CDR3 is TGCGCCAGCACAGGGGAGTACGAGCAGTACTTC.

V and J are TRBV16 and TRBJ2-5; 9 positions match TRBD1. Germline V lookup: CDR1 KGHSY, CDR2 FQNENV. J was trimmed by 0 bases and V by 0 bases; bases with no gene match: 5. There are 17 residues in the CDR3. Written as DNA, the CDR3 is TGTGCCAGCAGCCAATCCGTCGGACAGGGGTACCAAGAGACCCAGTACTTC. This codes for CASSQSVGQGYQETQYF.

The rearrangement uses TRBV3-1 (or the pseudogene TRBV3-2) and TRBJ2-3; TRBD2 might be the D (6 bases). The germline V gene has CDR1 LGHDT and CDR2 YNNKEL (reference sequence). The CDR3 length is 15 residues. Trimming removed 2 bases at V and 7 bases at J, with 16 bases between. The CDR3 here is CASSQIQEGLNTQYF. Written as DNA, the CDR3 is TGTGCCAGCAGCCAAATCCAGGAGGGCCTCAATACGCAGTATTTT.

The rearrangement uses TRBV7-9 and TRBJ2-3, with TRBD2 matching over 8 bases. The CDR3 has 16 residues. With 4 bases clipped from V and 3 bases from J, the junction kept 9 bases outside the gene matches. From germline, CDR1 is SEHNR and CDR2 FQNEAQ (reference sequence). CDR3 residues: CASSSSAGERTDTQYF. The CDR3 nucleotides read TGTGCCAGCAGCTCCTCAGCGGGAGAGAGGACAGATACGCAGTATTTT.

V usage is TRBV6-6 and J usage is TRBJ2-5; 7 bases match TRBD2. V shed 6 bases and J 4 bases; nucleotides not matched to a gene: 14. Germline V gives CDR1 MNHNY, CDR2 SVGAGI (reference sequence). The CDR3 covers 16 residues. The CDR3 sequence: CASSNPQRREIETQYF. The DNA of the CDR3 is TGTGCCAGCAGCAATCCCCAGCGGCGGGAGATAGAGACCCAGTACTTC.

The rearrangement uses TRBV13 and TRBJ2-2; TRBD1 aligns across 8 bases. The CDR3 is 14 residues long. V lost 5 bases and J lost 7; bases outside the gene matches: 6. CDR1 and CDR2 (germline): PRHDT, FYEKMQ (reference sequence). As DNA, the CDR3 is TGTGCCAGCAGCCACAGGGGGTCGGGCGGGGAGCTGTTTTTT. It encodes CASSHRGSGGELFF.

V and J are TRBV12-3 or TRBV12-4 and TRBJ2-7; D is perhaps TRBD2 (7 bases). The CDR3 has 13 amino acids. V lost 6 bases and J lost 5, with 14 bases in between. The chain's CDR3 is CASRRGGVHEQYF. The CDR3 DNA reads TGTGCCAGCAGACGAGGGGGGGTCCACGAGCAGTACTTC.

This chain connects TRBV28 to TRBJ2-5; D may be TRBD1 (7 bases). CDR1 MDHEN and CDR2 SYDVKM come from the germline V gene. This CDR3 is 14 amino acids long. Trimming removed 1 base from V and 10 bases from J, with 16 bases in between. In DNA form, the CDR3 reads TGTGCCAGCAGTTTATTCAGGGGGGCCCAAAGCCAGTACTTC. Protein sequence: CASSLFRGAQSQYF.

The chain combines TRBV7-2 with TRBJ1-1; TRBD1 matches 7 bases. CDR1 is SGHTA, CDR2 FQGNSA, per germline. The CDR3 extends over 12 amino acids. Losses at the gene ends were 5 bases for V and 6 bases for J; bases not matched to a gene: 3. The CDR3 bases are TGTGCCAGCAGCGCCGACAGGGCTGAAGCTTTCTTT. It is translated as CASSADRAEAFF. Full variable domain (missing parts from reference TRBV7-2 and TRBJ1-1): GAGVSQSPSNKVTEKGKDVELRCDPISGHTALYWYRQSLGQGLEFLIYFQGNSAPDKSGLPSDRFSAERTGGSVSTLTIQRTQQEDSAVYLCASSADRAEAFFGQGTRLTVV.